Only a few counts were recorded for the clone carrying this TCR beta chain. The data originate from a study of blood T cells in healthy people across ages. Each sample provided at least 6 micrograms of extracted total RNA. The V end lost 5 bases, the J end lost 3 bases, and 22 bases lay between the germline ends. The CDR3 runs to 17 residues. Germline CDR1 SQVTM, CDR2 ANQGSEA. The use of a sample-barcoded 5' primer and a J-beta primer mix characterized a second PCR of 7 to 11 cycles. In TCRdb, the 5' RACE reads were re-called with MiXCR into one record per CDR3 protein. In the table there are some 900,000 distinct CDR3 sequences, roughly 52% of which are singletons.

The chain is built from TRBV29-1 and TRBJ2-2; a weak D match, TRBD2 (5 bases). Sequencing was carried out using blood. This TCR derives from a man aged 25 to 40 in good health. The CDR3 loop reads CSVIAWGTGIDTGELFF. The CDR3 DNA is TGCAGCGTTATCGCTTGGGGTACGGGGATTGACACCGGGGAGCTGTTTTTT.